The 32 T cell receptor beta chains listed next were all sequenced from one sample in a study of blood T cell repertoires in COVID-19. Profiling relied on immunoSEQ multiplex PCR, and the TCRdb table lists in-frame clones only, not all of them. The sample holds 55,000 to 80,000 clones, around 82% seen once. The specimen sequenced was peripheral blood. These receptor sequences come from a man aged 80 or over with active COVID-19.

This chain uses TRBV25-1 with TRBJ2-5, with 7 bases aligning to TRBD2. The CDR3 consists of 15 residues. V shed 6 bases, J shed 4 bases, and the junction held 11 bases outside the gene matches. Germline values: CDR1 MGHDK, CDR2 SYGVNS. Written as DNA, the CDR3 is TGTGCCAGCAGCTTTGCGGGGACTATAGGAGAGACCCAGTACTTC. Translating gives CASSFAGTIGETQYF.

A remark on this clone: Its ends do not fully match the called genes, so a read error is possible. This rearrangement joins TRBV7-7 to TRBJ2-5; tentative D call: TRBD2 (5 bases). Germline CDR1 SSHAT, CDR2 FNYEAQ (reference sequence). CDR3 size: 16 residues. CDR3: CASSPGRTLGQETQYF. CDR3 DNA sequence: TGTGCTAGCAGCCCGGGGAGAACTTTGGGGCAAGAGACCCAGTACTTC.

The chain combines TRBV28 with TRBJ2-5; 8 positions agree with TRBD1. This CDR3 comprises 13 residues. Germline V gene data show CDR1 as MDHEN and CDR2 as SYDVKM. V was pared by 9 bases and J by 3 bases, with 6 bases of the junction left unmatched. The CDR3 coding sequence is TGTGCCAGTCGGACAGGGCTGGAAGAGACCCAGTACTTC. It translates to CASRTGLEETQYF. Using reference TRBV28 and TRBJ2-5 for the parts outside the CDR3, the full variable domain is DVKVTQSSRYLVKRTGEKVFLECVQDMDHENMFWYRQDPGLGLRLIYFSYDVKMKEKGDIPEGYSVSREKKERFSLILESASTNQTSMYLCASRTGLEETQYFGPGTRLLVL.

The V call is TRBV19, the J call TRBJ1-5, with TRBD1 matching over 10 bases. The germline gives CDR1 LNHDA, CDR2 SQIVND (reference sequence). This CDR3 is built from 15 residues. Trimming removed 6 bases from V and 2 bases from J; junction bases left unmatched: 4. The CDR3 region has the DNA TGTGCCAGTAGATCCGGGACAGGGGGCAATCAGCCCCAGCATTTT. It codes for CASRSGTGGNQPQHF. Drawing the rest from reference TRBV19 and TRBJ1-5, the complete variable domain is DGGITQSPKYLFRKEGQNVTLSCEQNLNHDAMYWYRQDPGQGLRLIYYSQIVNDFQKGDIAEGYSVSREKKESFPLTVTSAQKNPTAFYLCASRSGTGGNQPQHFGDGTRLSIL.

V and J are TRBV9 and TRBJ2-3; TRBD2 aligns across 8 bases. The CDR3 consists of 16 residues. The germline CDR1 and CDR2 sequences are SGDLS and YYNGEE. V shed 4 bases, J shed 5 bases, and the junction held 12 bases outside the gene matches. This chain's CDR3 is CASSPGGGLGVDTQYF. CDR3 in DNA: TGTGCCAGCAGCCCGGGGGGGGGCTTGGGTGTAGATACGCAGTATTTT.

This chain joins TRBV18 and TRBJ2-1, with 7 bases lining up with TRBD1. The CDR3 is made up of 13 amino acids. The J segment lost 6 bases and the V segment lost 3 bases, leaving 2 bases of the junction unmatched. Germline lookup yields CDR1 KGHSH and CDR2 LQKENI. The CDR3 region has the DNA TGTGCCAGCTCACCGGGACAGAGCAATGAGCAGTTCTTC. Protein: CASSPGQSNEQFF.

The chain carries TRBV5-4 and TRBJ2-3; 11 bases agree with TRBD2. This CDR3 contains 14 residues. CDR1 and CDR2 (germline): SGHNT, YYREEE (reference sequence). V was pared by 6 bases and J by 1 base, with 1 base of the junction left unmatched. The chain's CDR3 is CASKLAGGTDTQYF. The CDR3 nucleotides are TGTGCCAGCAAACTAGCGGGGGGCACAGATACGCAGTATTTT.

The chain combines TRBV24-1 with TRBJ2-1, with D possibly matching TRBD1 (6 bases). The CDR3 is 17 amino acids. Deletions cut 4 bases from V and 7 bases from J, with 22 bases between. Germline V gene data show CDR1 as KGHDR and CDR2 as SFDVKD. The CDR3 nucleotides are TGTGCCACCAGTGAGCGGACCAGGCAGGGGCTAAAAAATGAGCAGTTCTTC. This sequence encodes CATSERTRQGLKNEQFF.

The chain is built from TRBV18 and TRBJ1-2; no reliable D call. CDR1 KGHSH and CDR2 LQKENI come from the germline V gene. V was cut by 1 base and J by 6 bases, with 12 bases left in between. This CDR3 region has 14 residues. CDR3 DNA sequence: TGTGCCAGCTCACCACTCGACTCGAGGGATGGCTACACCTTC. It encodes CASSPLDSRDGYTF. The full variable domain, its missing parts supplied by reference TRBV18 and TRBJ1-2, is NAGVMQNPRHLVRRRGQEARLRCSPMKGHSHVYWYRQLPEEGLKFMVYLQKENIIDESGMPKERFSAEFPKEGPSILRIQQVVRGDSAAYFCASSPLDSRDGYTFGSGTRLTVV.

The chain recombines TRBV5-4 with TRBJ2-7; 7 bases line up with TRBD1. Germline loops: CDR1 SGHNT, CDR2 YYREEE (reference sequence). The CDR3 loop spans 16 amino acids. V lost 0 bases, J lost 4 bases, and 10 bases stayed unmatched. The CDR3 bases are TGTGCCAGCAGCTTGGTTCTTGGGACAGTTCCTTACGAGCAGTACTTC. This translates into CASSLVLGTVPYEQYF.

The chain is built from TRBV7-9 and TRBJ1-4; 7 nucleotides align to TRBD1. V dropped 4 bases and J dropped 8; count of bases not matched to a gene: 10. Germline CDR1 reads SEHNR; CDR2 reads FQNEAQ (reference sequence). The CDR3 covers 15 residues. CDR3 region: CASSSIGGVREKLFF. CDR3 coding DNA: TGTGCCAGCAGCTCGATAGGGGGCGTCCGGGAAAAACTGTTTTTT.

The chain carries TRBV6-6 and TRBJ2-7, with 10 bases lining up with TRBD2. The germline CDR1 and CDR2 sequences are MNHNY and SVGAGI (reference sequence). After removal of 0 bases from V and 3 bases from J, the junction contained 2 bases not matched to a gene. The CDR3 is made up of 15 amino acids. The CDR3 protein is CASSYSGTSDYEQYF. The CDR3 nucleotides read TGTGCCAGCAGTTACTCGGGGACTAGCGACTACGAGCAGTACTTC.

The count of this clone is one. The rearrangement links TRBV19 to TRBJ1-2, with 9 bases lining up with TRBD1. The CDR3 spans 14 residues. Germline values: CDR1 LNHDA, CDR2 SQIVND (reference sequence). The V gene end was trimmed by 7 bases and the J gene end by 2 bases; junction bases not matched to a gene: 5. CDR3: CASTPQGANYGYTF. The CDR3 nucleotides read TGTGCCAGTACCCCACAGGGGGCGAACTATGGCTACACCTTC. Filled out from reference TRBV19 and TRBJ1-2, the complete variable domain reads DGGITQSPKYLFRKEGQNVTLSCEQNLNHDAMYWYRQDPGQGLRLIYYSQIVNDFQKGDIAEGYSVSREKKESFPLTVTSAQKNPTAFYLCASTPQGANYGYTFGSGTRLTVV.

This clone was recorded many times. The V and J genes are TRBV7-9 and TRBJ2-6; weak D call: TRBD1 (6 bases). This CDR3 is 18 amino acids long. Trimming took off 7 bases at V and 4 bases at J, with 23 bases between the two ends. From germline, CDR1 is SEHNR and CDR2 FQNEAQ (reference sequence). The CDR3, as DNA: TGTGCCAGCAACTCTGTGGGCAGGGGCCCGTCGGGGGCCAACGTCCTGACTTTC. This translates into CASNSVGRGPSGANVLTF.

The chain is built from TRBV7-2 and TRBJ1-2; no definite D call. The CDR3 contains 15 residues. The germline V gene encodes CDR1 SGHTA and CDR2 FQGNSA. Trimming shortened V by 5 bases and J by 4 bases, and 17 bases separated the two germline ends. The CDR3 sequence: CASSPDPGSRYGYTF. CDR3 DNA sequence: TGTGCCAGCAGCCCTGACCCGGGGTCCCGCTATGGCTACACCTTC.

The chain carries TRBV18 and TRBJ1-1; D is undetermined. The CDR3 runs 15 residues. With 3 bases removed from V and 0 bases from J, the gap between germline ends came to 11 bases. Germline V gives CDR1 KGHSH, CDR2 LQKENI. The CDR3 is CASSPDLGMNTEAFF. For the CDR3, the DNA is TGTGCCAGCTCACCTGATCTGGGCATGAACACTGAAGCTTTCTTT.

The chain's CDR3 is CASSFRGGGYEQYF. As DNA, the CDR3 is TGCGCCAGCAGCTTCCGGGGCGGGGGCTACGAGCAGTACTTC. The chain is built from TRBV5-1 and TRBJ2-7; TRBD2 matches at 7 bases. Germline V gives CDR1 SGHRS, CDR2 YFSETQ. V gave up 2 bases and J gave up 3 bases; unmatched junction bases: 5. The CDR3 consists of 14 residues.

This chain uses TRBV5-6 with TRBJ1-2; TRBD1 matches 10 bases. The V gene's germline CDR1 is SGHDT and CDR2 YYEEEE. The CDR3 spans 13 residues. V gave up 6 bases and J gave up 7 bases; unmatched junction bases: 6. CDR3 DNA: TGTGCCAGCACCAGGGACAGGGGTTCTGGCTACACCTTC. Translating gives CASTRDRGSGYTF.

This clone was found once. V gene TRBV14 combines with J gene TRBJ1-4; a possible D gene is TRBD1 (6 bases). Germline V CDR1 and CDR2: SGHDN, FVKESK. The CDR3 has 19 amino acids. V lost 5 bases and J lost 4, with 26 bases in between. The CDR3 spells CASSETGQGIIRFNEKLFF. Here the CDR3 DNA reads TGTGCCAGCAGCGAGACGGGACAAGGTATCATCCGTTTTAATGAAAAACTGTTTTTT. The complete variable domain, with remaining parts taken from reference TRBV14 and TRBJ1-4, reads EAGVTQFPSHSVIEKGQTVTLRCDPISGHDNLYWYRRVMGKEIKFLLHFVKESKQDESGMPNNRFLAERTGGTYSTLKVQPAELEDSGVYFCASSETGQGIIRFNEKLFFGSGTQLSVL.

In its sample, this clone was seen once. The rearrangement links TRBV28 to TRBJ2-2; TRBD2 matches at 13 bases. The CDR3 spans 17 residues. The J segment lost 7 bases and the V segment lost 5 bases, leaving 10 bases of the junction unmatched. Germline V gene sequence: CDR1 MDHEN, CDR2 SYDVKM. The CDR3, as DNA: TGTGCCAGCAGTCCCTGGACTAGCGGGAGAGCGAGCGGGGAGCTGTTTTTT. Translating it yields CASSPWTSGRASGELFF.

This clone was counted a single time. The rearrangement joins TRBV3-1 (or the pseudogene TRBV3-2) to TRBJ2-5, with a tentative D call TRBD1 (8 bases). The ends were cut back, 6 bases at V and 4 bases at J, with 12 bases in the middle. The CDR3 runs 13 residues. CDR1 and CDR2 (germline): LGHDT, YNNKEL (reference sequence). CDR3 in amino acids: CASRQGGAETQYF. CDR3 in DNA: TGTGCCAGCAGACAGGGGGGGGCAGAGACCCAGTACTTC.

The CDR3 bases are TGTGCCACCAGCAGAGTTTGGGGCAGGGATAATGAAAAACTGTTTTTT. Its protein product is CATSRVWGRDNEKLFF. The chain couples TRBV15 to TRBJ1-4; D is perhaps TRBD1 (5 bases). The germline V gene encodes CDR1 LNHNV and CDR2 YYDKDF (reference sequence). This CDR3 spans 16 amino acids. V gave up 1 base and J gave up 4 bases, with 13 bases separating them.

The rearrangement uses TRBV14 and TRBJ1-2; D perhaps matches TRBD1 (6 bases). Germline V gene lookup returns CDR1 SGHDN and CDR2 FVKESK. The CDR3 sequence is 16 residues long. Trimming took 3 bases from V and 3 from J, leaving 17 bases between them. CDR3 sequence: CASSHLGTGRDYGYTF. In DNA form, the CDR3 reads TGTGCCAGCAGCCATCTCGGTACAGGGAGAGACTATGGCTACACCTTC.

The genes are TRBV7-2 and TRBJ1-1; D unresolved. V lost 7 bases to trimming and J lost 1 base, with 10 bases between them. This CDR3 comprises 13 residues. Germline values: CDR1 SGHTA, CDR2 FQGNSA. The CDR3 coding sequence is TGTGCCAGCAAGGAAACTAGGAACACTGAAGCTTTCTTT. Amino acid sequence: CASKETRNTEAFF. The variable domain in full, completed from reference TRBV7-2 and TRBJ1-1, reads GAGVSQSPSNKVTEKGKDVELRCDPISGHTALYWYRQSLGQGLEFLIYFQGNSAPDKSGLPSDRFSAERTGGSVSTLTIQRTQQEDSAVYLCASKETRNTEAFFGQGTRLTVV.

The chain has TRBV6-5 and TRBJ1-2; D perhaps matches TRBD1 (6 bases). The ends were cut back, 4 bases at V and 0 bases at J, with 9 bases in the middle. The CDR3 loop spans 14 amino acids. Germline assignment: CDR1 MNHEY and CDR2 SVGAGI. The chain's CDR3 is CASSLGGANYGYTF. The CDR3 nucleotides are TGTGCCAGCAGTTTAGGGGGAGCTAACTATGGCTACACCTTC.

V gene TRBV11-1 combines with J gene TRBJ1-4, with 7 positions matching TRBD1. CDR1 SGHAT and CDR2 FQDESV come from the germline V gene (reference sequence). With 4 bases clipped from V and 6 bases from J, the junction kept 5 bases outside the gene matches. The CDR3 contains 14 residues. CDR3 nucleotides: TGTGCCAGCAGCTGGACAGGAGGAGATGAAAAACTGTTTTTT. This codes for CASSWTGGDEKLFF.

The rearrangement joins TRBV11-2 to TRBJ2-7; TRBD1 agrees at 11 bases. CDR3 length: 18 residues. Germline V gene data show CDR1 as SGHAT and CDR2 as FQNNGV. Germline trimming cut 5 bases from V and 0 bases from J; bases unmatched to any gene: 12. The CDR3 bases are TGTGCCAGCAGCCCCGGACAGGGGGCTATACACTACTCCTACGAGCAGTACTTC. Amino acid sequence: CASSPGQGAIHYSYEQYF.

The chain has TRBV29-1 and TRBJ2-7; maybe TRBD1 (6 bases). Trimming left V 4 bases short and J 0 bases short, with 7 bases between. This CDR3 comprises 12 residues. Germline values: CDR1 SQVTM, CDR2 ANQGSEA. CDR3: CSVGDTSYEQYF. CDR3 in DNA: TGCAGCGTTGGGGACACCTCCTACGAGCAGTACTTC.

For the CDR3, the DNA is TGTGCCAGCAGTGAATCAGGGTGGAGCAATCAGCCCCAGCATTTT. Translating it yields CASSESGWSNQPQHF. This chain uses TRBV6-1 with TRBJ1-5; D is possibly TRBD1 (5 bases). Germline V lookup: CDR1 MNHNS, CDR2 SASEGT. The V and J ends lost 2 bases and 1 base respectively, with 9 bases between them. The length of the CDR3 is 15 residues.

The chain combines TRBV5-6 with TRBJ1-4; the match to TRBD1 covers 8 bases. From germline, CDR1 is SGHDT and CDR2 YYEEEE. V gave up 2 bases and J gave up 3 bases; unmatched junction bases: 0. This CDR3 is 14 amino acids long. The CDR3, as DNA: TGTGCCAGCAGCTTACAGGGGGCTAATGAAAAACTGTTTTTT. Its protein product is CASSLQGANEKLFF.

V and J are TRBV24-1 and TRBJ2-6; D unresolved. This CDR3 has 16 amino acids. Deletions cut 3 bases from V and 0 bases from J, with 8 bases between. Germline assignment: CDR1 KGHDR and CDR2 SFDVKD. This CDR3 reads CATSDPTHSGANVLTF. The CDR3 DNA is TGTGCCACCAGTGATCCCACACACTCTGGGGCCAACGTCCTGACTTTC.

The chain employs TRBV7-2 and TRBJ1-1, with 8 bases aligning to TRBD1. The trim removed 4 bases at V and 7 bases at J, leaving 11 bases unmatched. The CDR3 spans 15 residues. Germline values: CDR1 SGHTA, CDR2 FQGNSA. CDR3 sequence (DNA): TGTGCCAGCAGCTCCGTGACGGGACAGGCGCGTGAAGCTTTCTTT. Its translation: CASSSVTGQAREAFF.